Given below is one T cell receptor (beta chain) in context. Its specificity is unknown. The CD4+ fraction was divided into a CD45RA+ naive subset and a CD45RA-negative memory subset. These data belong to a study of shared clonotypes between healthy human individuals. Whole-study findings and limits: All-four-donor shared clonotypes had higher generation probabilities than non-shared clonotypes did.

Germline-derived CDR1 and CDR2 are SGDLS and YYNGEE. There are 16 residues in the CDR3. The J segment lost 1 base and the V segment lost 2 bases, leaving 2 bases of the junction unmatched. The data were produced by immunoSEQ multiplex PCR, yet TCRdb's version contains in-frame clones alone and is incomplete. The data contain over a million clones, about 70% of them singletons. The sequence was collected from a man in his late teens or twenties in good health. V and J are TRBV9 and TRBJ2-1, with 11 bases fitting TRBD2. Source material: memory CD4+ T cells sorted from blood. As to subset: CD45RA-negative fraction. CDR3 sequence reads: CASSVSGGASYNEQFF. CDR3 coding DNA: TGTGCCAGCAGCGTTAGCGGGGGGGCTTCCTACAATGAGCAGTTCTTC.